This TCR beta chain originates from a study of T cells in women clearing cervical HPV infection. V shed 7 bases, J shed 6 bases, and the junction held 16 bases outside the gene matches. The CDR3 loop spans 16 amino acids. The germline gives CDR1 DFQATT, CDR2 SNEGSKA (reference sequence). A note on this clone: The read terminates 3 residues ahead of where the CDR3 ends, so the germline J gene completes it.

Clones were sequenced by immunoSEQ multiplex PCR, and TCRdb holds only the in-frame ones, with some missing. In total, the table holds approximately 15,000 clones. The chain is built from TRBV20-1 and TRBJ2-1; 9 bases map to TRBD1. Sequencing was carried out using blood buffy coat. The sequence derives from a woman between 18 and 70 years old with a cervical HPV16 infection that either progressed to CIN3+ or cleared (not recorded which). CDR3 DNA, as far as it was read: TGCAGTGTCGTAGGGATCATCGGGACAGGGATCAATGAG. Translating it yields CSVVGIIGTGINE. The CDR3 reads in full as CSVVGIIGTGINEQFF.